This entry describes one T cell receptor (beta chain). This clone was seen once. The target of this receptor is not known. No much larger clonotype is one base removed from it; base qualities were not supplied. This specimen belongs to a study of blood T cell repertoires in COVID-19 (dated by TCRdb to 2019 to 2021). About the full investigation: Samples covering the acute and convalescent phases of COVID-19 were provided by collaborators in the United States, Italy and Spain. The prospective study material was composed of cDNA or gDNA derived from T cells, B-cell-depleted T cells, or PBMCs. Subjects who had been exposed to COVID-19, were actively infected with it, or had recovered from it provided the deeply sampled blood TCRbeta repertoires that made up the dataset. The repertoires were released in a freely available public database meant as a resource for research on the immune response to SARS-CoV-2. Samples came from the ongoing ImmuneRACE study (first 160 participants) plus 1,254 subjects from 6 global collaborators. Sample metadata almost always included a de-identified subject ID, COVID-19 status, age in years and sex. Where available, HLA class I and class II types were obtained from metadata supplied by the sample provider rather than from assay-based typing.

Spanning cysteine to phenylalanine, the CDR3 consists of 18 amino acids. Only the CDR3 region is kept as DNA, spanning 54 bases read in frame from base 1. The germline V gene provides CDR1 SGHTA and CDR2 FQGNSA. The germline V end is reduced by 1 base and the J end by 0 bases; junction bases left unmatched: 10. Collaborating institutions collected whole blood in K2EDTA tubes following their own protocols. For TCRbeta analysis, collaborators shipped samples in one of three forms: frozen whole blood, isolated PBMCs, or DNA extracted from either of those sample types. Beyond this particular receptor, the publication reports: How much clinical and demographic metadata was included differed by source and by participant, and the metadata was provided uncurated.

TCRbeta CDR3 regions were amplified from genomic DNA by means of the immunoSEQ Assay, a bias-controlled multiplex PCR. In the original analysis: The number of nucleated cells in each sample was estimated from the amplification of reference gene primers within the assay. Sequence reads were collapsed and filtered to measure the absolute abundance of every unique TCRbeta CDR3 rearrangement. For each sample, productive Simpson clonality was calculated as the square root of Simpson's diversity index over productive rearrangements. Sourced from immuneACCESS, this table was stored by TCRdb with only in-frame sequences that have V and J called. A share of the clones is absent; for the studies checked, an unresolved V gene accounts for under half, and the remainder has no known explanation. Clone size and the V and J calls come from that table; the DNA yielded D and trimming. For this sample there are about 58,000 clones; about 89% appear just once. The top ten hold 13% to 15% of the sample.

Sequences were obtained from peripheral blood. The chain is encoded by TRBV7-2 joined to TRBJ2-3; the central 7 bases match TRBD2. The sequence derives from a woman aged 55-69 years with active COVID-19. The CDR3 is CASSLEPSGTSSTDTQYF. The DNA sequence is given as TGTGCCAGCAGCTTAGAACCTAGCGGTACATCCAGCACAGATACGCAGTATTTT.